The 26 T cell receptor beta chains given below trace back to one sample, sequenced in a study of shared clonotypes between healthy human individuals. Method: immunoSEQ multiplex PCR; TCRdb's copy keeps in-frame clones and lacks some. The sample includes some 1 million clones, 60% to 80% seen only once; the top ten take around 1.4%. The sequencing sample was made of memory CD4+ T cells sorted from blood. Regarding subset: CD45RA-negative fraction. Every receptor here comes from a man aged 18 to 30 in good health.

The chain couples TRBV2 to TRBJ2-7; the D is unclear. The V gene lost 1 base and the J gene lost 0 bases, with 16 bases spanning the gap. The CDR3 consists of 17 residues. Germline lookup yields CDR1 SNHLY and CDR2 FYNNEI. The CDR3, as DNA: TGTGCCAGCAGTGAAGGTCTAGTCCAAATTTCCTCCTACGAGCAGTACTTC. Residues: CASSEGLVQISSYEQYF.

This clone came up once. J is TRBJ1-1 and V is TRBV6-5; D is possibly TRBD1 (6 bases). Per germline, CDR1 MNHEY and CDR2 SVGAGI. V lost 6 bases, J lost 0 bases, and 14 bases lay in between. There are 15 residues in the CDR3. CDR3 sequence reads: CASRETGTMNTEAFF. DNA for the CDR3: TGTGCCAGCAGGGAAACAGGGACCATGAACACTGAAGCTTTCTTT.

This clone was seen repeatedly, ten times or more. The rearrangement joins TRBV13 to TRBJ1-2; maybe TRBD1 (6 bases). Germline CDR1 PRHDT, CDR2 FYEKMQ (reference sequence). The CDR3 length is 15 residues. The germline V and J ends were trimmed by 2 bases and 4 bases, with 14 bases remaining between them. The CDR3 DNA is TGTGCCAGCAGCTTAAACCCCATACAGGGCTATGGCTACACCTTC. Translation gives CASSLNPIQGYGYTF.

This clone was observed a handful of times. The rearrangement joins TRBV18 to TRBJ1-2; 8 bases align to TRBD1. Germline-derived CDR1 and CDR2 are KGHSH and LQKENI. This CDR3 spans 14 amino acids. J gave up 5 bases and V 2 bases, and 4 bases lay outside the gene matches. Written as DNA, the CDR3 is TGTGCCAGCTCACCAGCGGGACAGGCGTATGGCTACACCTTC. Translating it yields CASSPAGQAYGYTF.

This chain uses TRBV7-6 with TRBJ2-7; a weak D match, TRBD1 (6 bases). Germline values: CDR1 SGHVS, CDR2 FNYEAQ. This CDR3 comprises 15 residues. The ends were cut back, 2 bases at V and 2 bases at J, with 13 bases in the middle. CDR3 coding DNA: TGTGCCAGCAGCTTAATTCAGGGGTCACCCTACGAGCAGTACTTC. It specifies CASSLIQGSPYEQYF.

The chain carries TRBV4-1 and TRBJ2-6; TRBD1 aligns across 10 bases. Unmatched junction bases numbered 5, after V lost 3 bases and J lost 0 bases. Germline V lookup: CDR1 MGHRA, CDR2 YSYEKL. This CDR3 contains 18 residues. The CDR3, as DNA: TGCGCCAGCAGCCAGGGGGACAGGGGTCGCTCTGGGGCCAACGTCCTGACTTTC. Protein sequence: CASSQGDRGRSGANVLTF.

The chain recombines TRBV27 with TRBJ2-7, with D unresolved. V was shortened by 5 bases and J by 2 bases, with 10 bases between the two germline ends. Germline loops: CDR1 MNHEY, CDR2 SMNVEV (reference sequence). The CDR3 is 13 residues long. CDR3 loop: CASSRATPYEQYF. The CDR3 nucleotides are TGTGCCAGCAGTAGGGCCACCCCCTACGAGCAGTACTTC.

The V and J genes are TRBV30 and TRBJ2-1, with 8 bases fitting TRBD2. With 4 bases clipped from V and 1 base from J, the junction kept 9 bases outside the gene matches. Germline lookup yields CDR1 GTSNPN and CDR2 SVGIG (reference sequence). This CDR3 has 16 residues. CDR3 nucleotides: TGTGCCTGGACTCATCAAGGACTAGCTTCCTACAATGAGCAGTTCTTC. Its translation is CAWTHQGLASYNEQFF.

This clone has just one count. The chain couples TRBV10-2 to TRBJ2-4; maybe TRBD2 (6 bases). Germline V gives CDR1 WSHSY, CDR2 SAAADI. There are 14 residues in the CDR3. Trimming took 8 bases from V and 3 from J, leaving 14 bases between them. The CDR3 bases are TGCGCCAGCGTGGGGGGAGTGGACAAAAACATTCAGTACTTC. This gives the protein CASVGGVDKNIQYF.

J is TRBJ2-6 and V is TRBV5-1, with 9 bases fitting TRBD2. The V and J ends lost 1 base and 3 bases, in that order; junction bases with no gene match: 8. Germline V gives CDR1 SGHRS, CDR2 YFSETQ. The CDR3 length is 18 residues. The DNA for the CDR3 is TGCGCCAGCAGCTTGTATCCTAGCGGGATCCTTGGGGCCAACGTCCTGACTTTC. Residues: CASSLYPSGILGANVLTF. Full variable domain (missing parts from reference TRBV5-1 and TRBJ2-6): KAGVTQTPRYLIKTRGQQVTLSCSPISGHRSVSWYQQTPGQGLQFLFEYFSETQRNKGNFPGRFSGRQFSNSRSEMNVSTLELGDSALYLCASSLYPSGILGANVLTFGAGSRLTVL.

This clone came up many times. The genes are TRBV30 and TRBJ1-6; no clear D. Germline V lookup: CDR1 GTSNPN, CDR2 SVGIG (reference sequence). The CDR3 has 12 residues. CDR3 in amino acids: CSMQRNNSPLHF. CDR3 bases: TGTAGTATGCAGAGAAATAATTCACCCCTCCACTTT.

J is TRBJ1-5 and V is TRBV6-1; perhaps TRBD1 as D (6 bases). V was pared by 6 bases and J by 4 bases, with 13 bases between. This CDR3 is 14 amino acids long. Germline assignment: CDR1 MNHNS and CDR2 SASEGT. In DNA form, the CDR3 reads TGTGCCAGCAGCGCCGGGGGCAGAAATCAGCCCCAGCATTTT. Its protein is CASSAGGRNQPQHF.

The rearrangement uses TRBV6-5 and TRBJ1-3, with D unclear. The CDR3 runs to 13 residues. Germline lookup yields CDR1 MNHEY and CDR2 SVGAGI. Trimming left V 7 bases short and J 0 bases short, with 7 bases between. The CDR3 here is CASMRSSGNTIYF. The CDR3 region has the DNA TGTGCCAGCATGCGGAGCTCTGGAAACACCATATATTTT.

This clone came up once. The V gene is TRBV4-3, the J gene TRBJ2-1; TRBD2 might be the D (5 bases). The germline CDR1 and CDR2 sequences are LGHNA and YSLEER. V was clipped by 2 bases and J by 9 bases, with 14 bases between them. The CDR3 has 14 residues. The CDR3: CASSQKLGGSEQFF. The CDR3 DNA reads TGCGCCAGCAGCCAAAAACTAGGCGGCTCTGAGCAGTTCTTC.

This clone has only a few counts. Other DNA sequences within the sample encode an identical CDR3. V is TRBV6-6 and J is TRBJ1-1; D gene ambiguous. Germline lookup yields CDR1 MNHNY and CDR2 SVGAGI (reference sequence). Trimming shortened V by 2 bases and J by 1 base, and 5 bases separated the two germline ends. The CDR3 length is 13 residues. The CDR3 region is CASSYAENTEAFF. CDR3 DNA: TGTGCCAGCAGTTACGCCGAGAACACTGAAGCTTTCTTT.

The rearrangement joins TRBV11-3 to TRBJ2-1; D unresolved. The CDR3 totals 12 residues. In germline, CDR1 is SGHNT, CDR2 YENEEA. V gave up 5 bases and J gave up 10 bases, with 12 bases separating them. CDR3 sequence (DNA): TGTGCCAGCAGCCTCTCAGTAGAGGAGCAGTTCTTC. This codes for CASSLSVEEQFF.

This clone was counted a few times. This sample includes further DNA sequences coding for the same CDR3. The chain is built from TRBV5-1 and TRBJ2-5; 7 nucleotides line up with TRBD1. V trimming: 4 bases; J trimming: 2 bases; junction bases outside the gene matches: 5. CDR1 SGHRS and CDR2 YFSETQ come from the germline V gene. This CDR3 is 14 amino acids long. The CDR3 here is CASSLGQLQETQYF. The CDR3 DNA sequence: TGCGCCAGCAGCCTGGGACAGCTACAAGAGACCCAGTACTTC. The full variable domain, rest sourced from reference TRBV5-1 and TRBJ2-5, is KAGVTQTPRYLIKTRGQQVTLSCSPISGHRSVSWYQQTPGQGLQFLFEYFSETQRNKGNFPGRFSGRQFSNSRSEMNVSTLELGDSALYLCASSLGQLQETQYFGPGTRLLVL.

The chain links TRBV4-1 to TRBJ2-1; no clear D gene. The CDR3 runs 13 residues. Germline CDR1 MGHRA, CDR2 YSYEKL. The V end lost 4 bases, the J end lost 7 bases, and 11 bases lay between the germline ends. The CDR3 nucleotides are TGCGCCAGCAGCCGGTGGTTTGAAAATGAGCAGTTCTTC. Its translation is CASSRWFENEQFF.

This clone has a handful of counts. This sequence joins TRBV7-6 and TRBJ2-7, with a possible D match to TRBD1 (5 bases). The germline gives CDR1 SGHVS, CDR2 FNYEAQ. CDR3 size: 14 residues. V was cut by 5 bases and J by 1 base, with 12 bases left in between. This CDR3 reads CASSPNRQSYEQYF. Here the CDR3 DNA reads TGTGCCAGCAGCCCCAACAGGCAATCCTACGAGCAGTACTTC.

CDR3 region: CASSQTGDRSSYNEQFF. Written as DNA, the CDR3 is TGTGCCAGCAGCCAAACTGGGGACAGGAGCTCCTACAATGAGCAGTTCTTC. The V gene is TRBV5-4, the J gene TRBJ2-1; 8 bases agree with TRBD1. CDR3 length: 17 amino acids. CDR1 and CDR2 from the germline V gene are SGHNT and YYREEE (reference sequence). The V gene end was trimmed by 4 bases and the J gene end by 0 bases; junction bases not matched to a gene: 9.

V and J are TRBV25-1 and TRBJ1-2; no reliable D call. Germline-derived CDR1 and CDR2 are MGHDK and SYGVNS. This CDR3 is 13 amino acids long. The V gene lost 2 bases and the J gene lost 0 bases, with 4 bases spanning the gap. The CDR3 loop reads CASSELSNYGYTF. The CDR3 bases are TGTGCCAGCAGTGAACTTTCTAACTATGGCTACACCTTC.

V and J are TRBV27 and TRBJ1-1; 7 bases agree with TRBD1. There are 18 residues in the CDR3. V lost 3 bases, J lost 2 bases, and 15 bases stayed unmatched. Germline CDR1 is MNHEY and CDR2 is SMNVEV (reference sequence). CDR3 coding DNA: TGTGCCAGCAGTTTTTGGGTGTCCGGGACAGCTGGCAACACTGAAGCTTTCTTT. The encoded protein is CASSFWVSGTAGNTEAFF.

The chain links TRBV19 to TRBJ1-6, with TRBD1 matching 7 bases. The V segment lost 3 bases and the J segment 9 bases; nucleotides outside the gene matches: 11. From germline, CDR1 is LNHDA and CDR2 SQIVND (reference sequence). The CDR3 is 16 residues long. The CDR3 sequence: CASSILPGQQSSPLHF. In DNA, the CDR3 is TGTGCCAGTAGTATCCTCCCGGGACAGCAAAGTTCACCCCTCCACTTT.

The chain links TRBV5-6 to TRBJ1-4; D possibly corresponds to TRBD1 (5 bases). This CDR3 contains 15 residues. In germline, CDR1 is SGHDT, CDR2 YYEEEE. V was clipped by 2 bases and J by 4 bases, with 12 bases between them. The CDR3 nucleotides are TGTGCCAGCAGCTTTGCGGGACGGATTAATGAAAAACTGTTTTTT. It codes for CASSFAGRINEKLFF.

The gene calls are TRBV6-4 and TRBJ1-4; TRBD1 aligns across 7 bases. This CDR3 region has 15 residues. V trimming: 6 bases; J trimming: 1 base; junction bases outside the gene matches: 5. Per the germline V gene, CDR1 is MRHNA and CDR2 is SNTAGT. The CDR3 spells CASSRQGRTNEKLFF. In nucleotides, the CDR3 is TGTGCCAGCAGCAGACAGGGCAGAACTAATGAAAAACTGTTTTTT.

The chain combines TRBV9 with TRBJ2-6, with TRBD2 as a possible D gene (6 bases). CDR1 and CDR2 (germline): SGDLS, YYNGEE. V lost 6 bases to trimming and J lost 0 bases, with 16 bases between them. The CDR3 is 17 amino acids. The CDR3 loop is CASNPGGKSSGANVLTF. The CDR3 DNA reads TGTGCCAGCAACCCTGGGGGGAAATCCTCTGGGGCCAACGTCCTGACTTTC.